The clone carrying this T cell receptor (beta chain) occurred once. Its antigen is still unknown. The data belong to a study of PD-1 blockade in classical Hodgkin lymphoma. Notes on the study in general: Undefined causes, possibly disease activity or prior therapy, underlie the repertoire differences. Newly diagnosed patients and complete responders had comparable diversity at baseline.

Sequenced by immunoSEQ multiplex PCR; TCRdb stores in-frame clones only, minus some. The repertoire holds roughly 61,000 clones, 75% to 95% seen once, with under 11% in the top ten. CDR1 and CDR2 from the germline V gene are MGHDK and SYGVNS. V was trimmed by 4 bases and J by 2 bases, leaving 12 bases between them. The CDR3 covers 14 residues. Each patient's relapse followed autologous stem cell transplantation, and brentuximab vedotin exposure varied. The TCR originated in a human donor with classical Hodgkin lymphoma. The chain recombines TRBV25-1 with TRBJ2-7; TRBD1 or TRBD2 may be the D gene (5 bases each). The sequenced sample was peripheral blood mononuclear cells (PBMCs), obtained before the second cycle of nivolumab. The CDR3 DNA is TGTGCCAGCAGTGGAGGGACCGCAGCCTACGAGCAGTACTTC. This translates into CASSGGTAAYEQYF.